A single sample gave rise to the 25 T cell receptor beta chains below, sequenced in a study of cytomegalovirus exposure and HLA in healthy donors. 13 Jbeta primers and 60 Vbeta primers were used for the PCR. Profiled with immunoSEQ multiplex PCR; TCRdb holds only in-frame clones, not every one. The table lists 80,000 to 100,000 clones, about 81% of them singletons. The specimen sequenced was PBMCs. Source of these receptors: a middle-aged man in good health and CMV-seronegative.

The gene calls are TRBV12-5 and TRBJ2-5; D call uncertain. V lost 0 bases, J lost 0 bases, and 8 bases lay in between. The CDR3 contains 15 residues. Germline CDR1 is LGHNT and CDR2 is FRNRAP. In nucleotides, the CDR3 is TGTGCTAGTGGTTTGGTATTGGCGGACCAAGAGACCCAGTACTTC. Its protein is CASGLVLADQETQYF.

This clone was seen more than once but under ten times. V is TRBV28 and J is TRBJ2-3; D gene unclear. This CDR3 has 14 residues. Trimming left V 6 bases short and J 4 bases short, with 14 bases between. Germline loops: CDR1 MDHEN, CDR2 SYDVKM. The CDR3 protein is CASREALNPDTQYF. In DNA, the CDR3 is TGTGCCAGCAGAGAGGCCCTAAACCCAGATACGCAGTATTTT.

The chain recombines TRBV7-3 with TRBJ2-1; 8 nucleotides match TRBD1. V lost 2 bases and J lost 6; bases outside the gene matches: 9. Germline V CDR1 and CDR2: SGHTA, FQGTGA. The CDR3 totals 16 residues. In DNA, the CDR3 is TGTGCCAGCAGCTTACAGGGGGCCACGTCCCCCAATGAGCAGTTCTTC. As protein: CASSLQGATSPNEQFF.

V usage is TRBV5-1 and J usage is TRBJ2-7; TRBD1 aligns across 7 bases. V lost 4 bases to trimming and J lost 2 bases; unmatched junction nucleotides: 6. This CDR3 has 14 residues. In germline, CDR1 is SGHRS, CDR2 YFSETQ. The CDR3 here is CASSPGQIPYEQYF. The CDR3 bases are TGCGCCAGCAGCCCGGGACAGATCCCCTACGAGCAGTACTTC.

This clone was seen more than once but under ten times. The rearrangement uses TRBV15 and TRBJ1-2; 10 positions agree with TRBD1. CDR1 and CDR2 (germline): LNHNV, YYDKDF (reference sequence). The CDR3 runs 14 residues. The V gene end was trimmed by 6 bases and the J gene end by 8 bases; junction bases not matched to a gene: 9. The CDR3 here is CATRTGGDPYGYTF. In DNA, the CDR3 is TGTGCCACCAGGACAGGGGGCGATCCTTACGGCTACACCTTC.

The chain combines TRBV5-4 with TRBJ2-5, with D unresolved. Trimming shortened V by 0 bases and J by 3 bases, and 9 bases separated the two germline ends. There are 14 residues in the CDR3. CDR1 and CDR2 from the germline V gene are SGHNT and YYREEE (reference sequence). CDR3: CASSLVGRKETQYF. CDR3 coding DNA: TGTGCCAGCAGCTTGGTTGGCAGAAAAGAGACCCAGTACTTC.

Notes on this clone: The same CDR3 is also encoded by other DNA sequences in this sample. For the CDR3, the DNA is TGTGCCAGCAGCGCCCGGACAGGGGGCACCGGGGAGCTGTTTTTT. This codes for CASSARTGGTGELFF. This rearrangement joins TRBV9 to TRBJ2-2; 10 nucleotides line up with TRBD1. The germline V gene has CDR1 SGDLS and CDR2 YYNGEE. The ends lost 3 bases at V and 4 bases at J; junction bases unmatched: 3. The CDR3 loop spans 15 amino acids. Looking up the rest from reference TRBV9 and TRBJ2-2 gives the full variable domain: DSGVTQTPKHLITATGQRVTLRCSPRSGDLSVYWYQQSLDQGLQFLIQYYNGEERAKGNILERFSAQQFPDLHSELNLSSLELGDSALYFCASSARTGGTGELFFGEGSRLTVL.

With respect to this clone: The conserved phenylalanine or tryptophan is not found at the CDR3 terminus, so this likely reflects a read error. The rearrangement links TRBV11-1 to TRBJ1-2; possible D gene TRBD1, 5 bases. Germline values: CDR1 SGHAT, CDR2 FQDESV (reference sequence). Between the trimmed V and J ends, which lost 6 bases and 4 bases, there was a span of 15 bases. This CDR3 region has 14 residues. CDR3 sequence (DNA): TGTGCCAGCAGTCAGACCAGGGATTCCTATGGCTACACCCTC. This encodes CASSQTRDSYGYTL.

The chain joins TRBV25-1 to TRBJ1-3, with a possible D match to TRBD1 (5 bases). Germline CDR1 MGHDK, CDR2 SYGVNS. The CDR3 is 16 amino acids. The V end was cut by 6 bases, the J end by 0 bases, with 15 bases between. This CDR3 is CASRKDGAISGNTIYF. CDR3 DNA: TGTGCCAGCAGGAAAGATGGGGCGATCTCTGGAAACACCATATATTTT.

The chain couples TRBV27 to TRBJ2-3, with 7 nucleotides matching TRBD1. Germline values: CDR1 MNHEY, CDR2 SMNVEV (reference sequence). This CDR3 region has 15 residues. Unmatched junction bases numbered 8, after V lost 6 bases and J lost 2 bases. The CDR3 coding sequence is TGTGCCAGCAGCCACGACAGGGCGAACACAGATACGCAGTATTTT. It codes for CASSHDRANTDTQYF.

The chain is built from TRBV2 and TRBJ1-6; 7 positions agree with TRBD1. The ends lost 6 bases at V and 7 bases at J; junction bases unmatched: 3. CDR3 size: 13 residues. CDR1 and CDR2 from the germline V gene are SNHLY and FYNNEI. CDR3 loop: CASRGTENSPLHF. The DNA for the CDR3 is TGTGCCAGCAGAGGGACAGAAAATTCACCCCTCCACTTT.

Only a few counts were recorded for this clone. CDR3: CASSVGLAGWEQYF. The CDR3 DNA is TGTGCCAGCAGCGTAGGACTAGCGGGGTGGGAGCAGTACTTC. The rearrangement links TRBV9 to TRBJ2-7; TRBD2 aligns across 11 bases. With 0 bases clipped from V and 7 bases from J, the junction kept 3 bases outside the gene matches. In germline, CDR1 is SGDLS, CDR2 YYNGEE. CDR3 size: 14 residues.

The chain carries TRBV18 and TRBJ1-6; 8 bases align to TRBD1. The CDR3 has 14 amino acids. Germline assignment: CDR1 KGHSH and CDR2 LQKENI. V shed 4 bases, J shed 8 bases, and the junction held 4 bases outside the gene matches. The CDR3 DNA reads as TGTGCCAGCTCACGCGGGACAGGAGATTCACCCCTCCACTTT. Residues: CASSRGTGDSPLHF.

This chain joins TRBV10-3 and TRBJ1-4; 7 bases map to TRBD1. The CDR3 consists of 15 residues. Germline trimming cut 2 bases from V and 5 bases from J; bases unmatched to any gene: 5. In germline, CDR1 is ENHRY, CDR2 SYGVKD. The CDR3 DNA follows: TGTGCCATCAGTGAGAGGGGGCAGCTGAATGAAAAACTGTTTTTT. Its translation: CAISERGQLNEKLFF.

This chain uses TRBV10-3 with TRBJ2-1; TRBD2 matches at 10 bases. This CDR3 is built from 19 residues. The junction had 15 bases not matched to a gene; V was cut back by 0 bases and J by 7 bases. CDR1 is ENHRY, CDR2 SYGVKD, per germline. The DNA of the CDR3 is TGTGCCATCAGTGAGTCGACTCGGGAGGCAGCGGGGGGGCTAAATGAGCAGTTCTTC. Amino acids: CAISESTREAAGGLNEQFF.

This clone was counted between two and nine times. The rearrangement links TRBV25-1 to TRBJ1-2; weak D call: TRBD1 (5 bases). The V and J ends lost 6 bases and 9 bases respectively, with 11 bases between them. The CDR3 has 11 amino acids. In germline, CDR1 is MGHDK, CDR2 SYGVNS. This CDR3 is CASRQGWSYTF. The CDR3 DNA sequence: TGTGCCAGCAGGCAGGGTTGGAGCTACACCTTC.

The gene calls are TRBV7-2 and TRBJ2-2; 7 bases agree with TRBD2. The J segment lost 6 bases and the V segment lost 5 bases, leaving 9 bases of the junction unmatched. The germline V gene has CDR1 SGHTA and CDR2 FQGNSA. CDR3 length: 15 amino acids. The CDR3 DNA is TGTGCCAGCAGCGCAACTAGCGTGCGGGCCGGGGAGCTGTTTTTT. Its translation: CASSATSVRAGELFF.

The chain recombines TRBV18 with TRBJ1-6, with D uncertain. There are 16 residues in the CDR3. Trimming shortened V by 2 bases and J by 9 bases, and 17 bases separated the two germline ends. Germline V gene sequence: CDR1 KGHSH, CDR2 LQKENI. The CDR3 nucleotides read TGTGCCAGCTCACCAAACTCTCCTGGTAGTGGTTCACCCCTCCACTTT. Residues: CASSPNSPGSGSPLHF.

Worth noting for this clone: The junction does not match germline at one end; this may be a read error. The chain carries TRBV7-9 and TRBJ2-7; D perhaps matches TRBD1 (6 bases). The germline V gene encodes CDR1 SEHNR and CDR2 FQNEAQ (reference sequence). The CDR3 runs to 13 residues. CDR3 amino acids: CSSSFTGSGEQYF. In nucleotides, the CDR3 is TGTTCCAGCAGCTTTACAGGGTCGGGAGAGCAGTACTTC.

This clone appeared a single time. The J gene is TRBJ1-1, the V gene TRBV18; D gene ambiguous. The germline gives CDR1 KGHSH, CDR2 LQKENI. The CDR3 extends over 13 amino acids. Trimming left V 0 bases short and J 0 bases short, with 2 bases between. CDR3 sequence (DNA): TGTGCCAGCTCACCACCCGTGAACACTGAAGCTTTCTTT. It codes for CASSPPVNTEAFF.

CDR3 bases: TGTGCCAGCTCACCACGTGACCCGGGGGGCACTGAAGCTTTCTTT. Amino acids: CASSPRDPGGTEAFF. The chain is built from TRBV18 and TRBJ1-1; tentative D call: TRBD1 (5 bases). Germline-derived CDR1 and CDR2 are KGHSH and LQKENI. CDR3 length: 15 amino acids. V lost 1 base and J lost 4, with 13 bases in between.

The genes are TRBV11-2 and TRBJ1-4; 8 bases are a match to TRBD1. The CDR3 is 16 amino acids. CDR1 is SGHAT, CDR2 FQNNGV, per germline. V was clipped by 3 bases and J by 8 bases; unmatched bases: 11. CDR3 sequence: CASSFYPTGEGEKLFF. For the CDR3, the DNA is TGTGCCAGCAGCTTTTACCCGACAGGGGAGGGCGAAAAACTGTTTTTT. The variable domain in full, completed from reference TRBV11-2 and TRBJ1-4, reads EAGVAQSPRYKIIEKRQSVAFWCNPISGHATLYWYQQILGQGPKLLIQFQNNGVVDDSQLPKDRFSAERLKGVDSTLKIQPAKLEDSAVYLCASSFYPTGEGEKLFFGSGTQLSVL.

The V gene is TRBV7-2, the J gene TRBJ2-2, with 7 bases identical to TRBD2. CDR1 SGHTA and CDR2 FQGNSA come from the germline V gene. V shed 4 bases and J 2 bases; nucleotides not matched to a gene: 7. CDR3 length equals 16 residues. The chain's CDR3 is CASSWAGVKNTGELFF. The CDR3 nucleotides read TGTGCCAGCAGCTGGGCGGGGGTAAAAAACACCGGGGAGCTGTTTTTT.

This clone has a handful of counts. This chain links TRBV4-1 with TRBJ1-1; D remains unclear. Germline V lookup: CDR1 MGHRA, CDR2 YSYEKL. The CDR3 spans 14 residues. V gave up 5 bases and J gave up 1 base, with 11 bases separating them. CDR3 sequence: CASSEGAWNTEAFF. The CDR3 DNA is TGCGCCAGCAGCGAAGGAGCGTGGAACACTGAAGCTTTCTTT.

CDR3 in amino acids: CASSPGTAEAFF. Written as DNA, the CDR3 is TGTGCCAGCAGCCCGGGGACTGCTGAAGCTTTCTTT. The chain joins TRBV7-9 to TRBJ1-1; tentatively, D is TRBD1 (5 bases). The CDR3 runs to 12 residues. CDR1 SEHNR and CDR2 FQNEAQ come from the germline V gene (reference sequence). The V end was cut by 5 bases, the J end by 6 bases, with 10 bases between.